This T cell receptor (beta chain) came from a study of blood T cells in healthy people across ages. A sample-barcoded 5' primer and a J-beta primer mix were used in a second PCR of roughly 7 to 11 cycles. At least 2.5 million CDR3-containing paired-end reads were obtained per sample. One entry per CDR3 protein results from TCRdb running MiXCR on the 5' RACE reads. There are more than 650,000 distinct CDR3 sequences in the sample; about 24% occur only once, and around 22% lies in the top ten. This clonotype has a handful of counts. Germline V gene lookup returns CDR1 MNHNS and CDR2 SASEGT. The CDR3 length is 15 residues.

The clonotype originates from a man between 65 and 85 years old in good health. The sample consisted of blood. This sequence joins TRBV6-1 and TRBJ2-7; D is undetermined. The last part of the DNA fits TRBJ2-1 better; the J call may be wrong. The CDR3 DNA follows: TGTGCCAGCAGTAGTCAGATAAACCCCTACAATGAGCAGTTCTTC. This sequence encodes CASSSQINPYNEQFF.